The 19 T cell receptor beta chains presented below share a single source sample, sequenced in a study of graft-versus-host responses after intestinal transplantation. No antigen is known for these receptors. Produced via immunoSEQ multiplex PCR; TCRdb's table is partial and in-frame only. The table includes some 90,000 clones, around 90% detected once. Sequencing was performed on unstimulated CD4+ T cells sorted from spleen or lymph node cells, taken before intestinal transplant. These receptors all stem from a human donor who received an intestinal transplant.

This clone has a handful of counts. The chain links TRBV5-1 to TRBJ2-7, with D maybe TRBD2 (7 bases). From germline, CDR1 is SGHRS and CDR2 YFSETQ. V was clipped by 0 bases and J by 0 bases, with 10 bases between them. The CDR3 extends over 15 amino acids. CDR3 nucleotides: TGCGCCAGCAGCTTGGTAGGGGGGGCCTCCTACGAGCAGTACTTC. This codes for CASSLVGGASYEQYF.

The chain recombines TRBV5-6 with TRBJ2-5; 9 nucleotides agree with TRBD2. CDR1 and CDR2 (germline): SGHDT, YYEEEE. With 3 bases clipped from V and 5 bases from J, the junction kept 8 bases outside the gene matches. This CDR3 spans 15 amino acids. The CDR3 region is CASSSGTSSPETQYF. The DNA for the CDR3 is TGTGCCAGCAGCTCCGGGACTAGCTCCCCGGAGACCCAGTACTTC.

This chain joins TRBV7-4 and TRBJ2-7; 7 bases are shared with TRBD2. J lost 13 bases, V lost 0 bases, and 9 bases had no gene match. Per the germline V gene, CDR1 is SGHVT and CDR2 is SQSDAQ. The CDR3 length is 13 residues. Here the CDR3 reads CASSLAARRGYYF. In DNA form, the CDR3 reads TGTGCCAGCAGCTTAGCGGCCAGGCGGGGGTATTACTTC.

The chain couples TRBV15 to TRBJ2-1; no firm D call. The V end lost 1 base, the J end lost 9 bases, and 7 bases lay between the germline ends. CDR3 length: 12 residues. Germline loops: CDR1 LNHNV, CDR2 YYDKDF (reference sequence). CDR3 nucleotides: TGTGCCACCAGCAGAGTTTTCCGTGAGCAGTTCTTC. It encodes CATSRVFREQFF.

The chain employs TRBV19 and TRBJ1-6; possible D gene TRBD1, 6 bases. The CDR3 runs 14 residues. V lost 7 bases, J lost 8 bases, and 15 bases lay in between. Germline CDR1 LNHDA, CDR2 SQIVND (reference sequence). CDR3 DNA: TGTGCCAGTACCTTAGGGGGATTTGATTCACCCCTCCACTTT. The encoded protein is CASTLGGFDSPLHF.

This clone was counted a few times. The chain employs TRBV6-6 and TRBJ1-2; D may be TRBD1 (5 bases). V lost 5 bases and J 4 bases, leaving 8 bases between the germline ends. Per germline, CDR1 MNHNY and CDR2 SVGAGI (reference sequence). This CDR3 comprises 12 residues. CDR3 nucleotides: TGTGCCAGCAGTAAGGACACCTATGGCTACACCTTC. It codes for CASSKDTYGYTF.

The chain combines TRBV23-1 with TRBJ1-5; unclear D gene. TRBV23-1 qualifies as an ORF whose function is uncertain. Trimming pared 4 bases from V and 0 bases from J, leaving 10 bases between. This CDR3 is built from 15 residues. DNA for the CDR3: TGCGCCAGCAGTCCCTCCTCGGGTAGCAATCAGCCCCAGCATTTT. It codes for CASSPSSGSNQPQHF.

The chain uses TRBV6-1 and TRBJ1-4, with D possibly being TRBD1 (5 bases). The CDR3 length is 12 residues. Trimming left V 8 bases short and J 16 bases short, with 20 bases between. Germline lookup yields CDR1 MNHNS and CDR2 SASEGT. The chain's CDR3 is CASGMEGQQPFF. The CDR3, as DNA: TGTGCCAGCGGGATGGAGGGGCAGCAACCGTTTTTT.

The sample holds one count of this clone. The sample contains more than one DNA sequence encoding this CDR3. This CDR3 reads CASSSNTEAFF. CDR3 in DNA: TGTGCCAGCAGCTCTAACACTGAAGCTTTCTTT. This chain uses TRBV11-3 with TRBJ1-1; the D is unclear. Trimming removed 4 bases at V and 2 bases at J, with 2 bases between. CDR1 is SGHNT, CDR2 YENEEA, per germline. The CDR3 runs 11 residues.

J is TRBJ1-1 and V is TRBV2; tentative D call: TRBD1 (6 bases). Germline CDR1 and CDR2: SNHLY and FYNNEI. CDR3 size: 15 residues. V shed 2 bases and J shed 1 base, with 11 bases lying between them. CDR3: CASSERGTENTEAFF. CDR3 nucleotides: TGTGCCAGCAGTGAAAGGGGGACGGAGAACACTGAAGCTTTCTTT. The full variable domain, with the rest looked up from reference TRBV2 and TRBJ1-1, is EPEVTQTPSHQVTQMGQEVILRCVPISNHLYFYWYRQILGQKVEFLVSFYNNEISEKSEIFDDQFSVERPDGSNFTLKIRSTKLEDSAMYFCASSERGTENTEAFFGQGTRLTVV.

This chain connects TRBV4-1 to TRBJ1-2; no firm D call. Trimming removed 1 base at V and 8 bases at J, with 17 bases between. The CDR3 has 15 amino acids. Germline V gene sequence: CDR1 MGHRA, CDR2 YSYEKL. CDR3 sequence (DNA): TGCGCCAGCAGCCAAGGAATCGGAAGGGAGGGCGGCTACACCTTC. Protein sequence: CASSQGIGREGGYTF.

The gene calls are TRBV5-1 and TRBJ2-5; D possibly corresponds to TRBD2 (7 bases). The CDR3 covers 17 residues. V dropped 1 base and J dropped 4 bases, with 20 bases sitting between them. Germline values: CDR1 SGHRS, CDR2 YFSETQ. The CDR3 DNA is TGCGCCAGCAGCTTGACTTCGGTCAAGGGGGGGGGAGAGACCCAGTACTTC. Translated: CASSLTSVKGGGETQYF.

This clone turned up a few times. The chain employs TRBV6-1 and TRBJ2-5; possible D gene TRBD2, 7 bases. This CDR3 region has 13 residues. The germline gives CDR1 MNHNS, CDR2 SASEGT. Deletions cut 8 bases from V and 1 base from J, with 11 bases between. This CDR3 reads CASGRGPQETQYF. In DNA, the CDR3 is TGTGCCAGCGGGCGGGGGCCCCAAGAGACCCAGTACTTC.

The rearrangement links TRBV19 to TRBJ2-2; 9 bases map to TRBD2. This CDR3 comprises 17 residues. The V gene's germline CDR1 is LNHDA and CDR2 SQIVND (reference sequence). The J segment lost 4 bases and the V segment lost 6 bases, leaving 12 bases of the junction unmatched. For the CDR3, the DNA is TGTGCCAGTAGCCTCGCAAGGGCGGGGGGGACCACCGGGGAGCTGTTTTTT. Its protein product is CASSLARAGGTTGELFF.

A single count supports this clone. The CDR3, as DNA: TGTGCCAGCAGCACACAAGCGGGGGGGTCATACGAGCAGTACTTC. It specifies CASSTQAGGSYEQYF. This chain connects TRBV6-4 to TRBJ2-7; TRBD2 agrees at 10 bases. Germline CDR1 and CDR2: MRHNA and SNTAGT. V shed 6 bases and J 4 bases; nucleotides not matched to a gene: 9. The CDR3 is 15 residues long.

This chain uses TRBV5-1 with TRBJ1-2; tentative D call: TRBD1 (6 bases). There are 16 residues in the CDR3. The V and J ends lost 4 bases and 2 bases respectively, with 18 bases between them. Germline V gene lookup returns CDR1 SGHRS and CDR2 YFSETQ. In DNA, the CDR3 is TGCGCCAGCAGCCCCCCCCGGACAGTGGGCAACTATGGCTACACCTTC. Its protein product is CASSPPRTVGNYGYTF.

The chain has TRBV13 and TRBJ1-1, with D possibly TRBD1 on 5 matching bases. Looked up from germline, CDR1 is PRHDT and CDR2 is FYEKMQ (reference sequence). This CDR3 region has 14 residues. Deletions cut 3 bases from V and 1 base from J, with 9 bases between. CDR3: CASSFLTGNTEAFF. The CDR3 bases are TGTGCCAGCAGCTTCCTTACAGGGAACACTGAAGCTTTCTTT.

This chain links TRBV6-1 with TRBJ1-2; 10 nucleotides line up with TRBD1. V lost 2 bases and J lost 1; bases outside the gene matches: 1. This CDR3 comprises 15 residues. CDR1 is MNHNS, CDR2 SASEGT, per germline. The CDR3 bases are TGTGCCAGCAGTGAAAGGACAGGGGGTAACTATGGCTACACCTTC. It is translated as CASSERTGGNYGYTF.

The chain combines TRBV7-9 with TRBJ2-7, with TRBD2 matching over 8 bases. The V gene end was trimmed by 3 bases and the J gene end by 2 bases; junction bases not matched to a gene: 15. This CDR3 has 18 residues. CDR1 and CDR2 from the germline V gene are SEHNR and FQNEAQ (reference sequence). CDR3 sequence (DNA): TGTGCCAGCAGCTTTGGAGGGGCACAGCGGGGGAGAGCCTACGAGCAGTACTTC. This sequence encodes CASSFGGAQRGRAYEQYF.